The 30 T cell receptor beta chains presented below share a single source sample, sequenced in a study of cytomegalovirus exposure and HLA in healthy donors. The PCR contained 60 Vbeta and 13 Jbeta primers. The protocol was immunoSEQ multiplex PCR, while the TCRdb copy is restricted to in-frame clones and leaves out a portion. The data hold 150,000 to 200,000 clones, with approximately 85% observed a single time. Sequences were obtained from PBMCs. The source of these receptors is a man younger than 35 in good health and CMV-seropositive.

V usage is TRBV4-3 and J usage is TRBJ2-3, with D unresolved. With 0 bases removed from V and 2 bases from J, the gap between germline ends came to 21 bases. This CDR3 comprises 19 residues. From germline, CDR1 is LGHNA and CDR2 YSLEER. CDR3 region: CASSQDHRSPGGHTDTQYF. CDR3 DNA: TGCGCCAGCAGCCAAGATCACCGGTCCCCGGGTGGTCACACAGATACGCAGTATTTT.

The rearrangement links TRBV7-8 to TRBJ2-3; possible D gene TRBD2, 7 bases. Germline-derived CDR1 and CDR2 are SGHVS and FQNEAQ. Trimming took off 5 bases at V and 5 bases at J, with 14 bases between the two ends. The CDR3 totals 14 residues. The CDR3 DNA reads as TGTGCCAGCAGCGCTTCGGGGGGCAAAGATACGCAGTATTTT. Translation gives CASSASGGKDTQYF.

The chain uses TRBV6-1 and TRBJ1-4, with D unresolved. Germline V gene sequence: CDR1 MNHNS, CDR2 SASEGT. V dropped 3 bases and J dropped 8 bases, with 13 bases sitting between them. This CDR3 region has 14 residues. The CDR3 nucleotides read TGTGCCAGCAGTGATACCATAAGCTTAGAAAAACTGTTTTTT. Its translation is CASSDTISLEKLFF.

This chain uses TRBV4-2 with TRBJ2-1, with 7 bases fitting TRBD2. CDR3 length: 16 amino acids. With 4 bases clipped from V and 2 bases from J, the junction kept 8 bases outside the gene matches. Germline lookup yields CDR1 LGHNA and CDR2 YNFKEQ. CDR3 nucleotides: TGTGCCAGCAGCCGGGGGGGGAGTAAGGCCTACAATGAGCAGTTCTTC. This translates into CASSRGGSKAYNEQFF.

The chain employs TRBV6-5 and TRBJ1-6; D may be TRBD1 (5 bases). In germline, CDR1 is MNHEY, CDR2 SVGAGI. V lost 5 bases, J lost 5 bases, and 10 bases lay in between. The CDR3 has 14 residues. CDR3: CASSQGGHNSPLHF. The DNA of the CDR3 is TGTGCCAGCAGTCAGGGTGGCCATAATTCACCCCTCCACTTT.

This clone was observed a handful of times. The chain joins TRBV25-1 to TRBJ1-1, with a tentative D call TRBD1 (5 bases). Germline CDR1 is MGHDK and CDR2 is SYGVNS. V gave up 10 bases and J gave up 1 base, with 7 bases separating them. CDR3 length equals 11 residues. As DNA, the CDR3 is TGTGCCACACAGGAGAACACTGAAGCTTTCTTT. Translation gives CATQENTEAFF.

The chain carries TRBV11-2 and TRBJ2-7; TRBD1 matches at 10 bases. V trimming: 2 bases; J trimming: 2 bases; junction bases outside the gene matches: 3. This CDR3 spans 15 amino acids. Germline CDR1 reads SGHAT; CDR2 reads FQNNGV. Here the CDR3 DNA reads TGTGCCAGCAGCTTATGGGGACAGGGGCCCTACGAGCAGTACTTC. Translating gives CASSLWGQGPYEQYF.

The chain joins TRBV10-1 to TRBJ1-6; TRBD1 matches 7 bases. Germline CDR1 reads WNHNN; CDR2 reads SYGVQD (reference sequence). V gave up 5 bases and J gave up 5 bases; unmatched junction bases: 3. The CDR3 extends over 14 amino acids. CDR3 in DNA: TGCGCCAGCAGTCGGGACAGAGATAATTCACCCCTCCACTTT. Its protein is CASSRDRDNSPLHF.

The genes are TRBV9 and TRBJ2-1, with D perhaps TRBD2 (6 bases). The CDR3 contains 13 residues. Germline CDR1 and CDR2: SGDLS and YYNGEE. Trimming pared 4 bases from V and 10 bases from J, leaving 15 bases between. The chain's CDR3 is CASSQGGKTEQFF. Here the CDR3 DNA reads TGTGCCAGCAGCCAAGGCGGGAAAACAGAGCAGTTCTTC. Full variable domain (rest looked up from reference TRBV9 and TRBJ2-1): DSGVTQTPKHLITATGQRVTLRCSPRSGDLSVYWYQQSLDQGLQFLIQYYNGEERAKGNILERFSAQQFPDLHSELNLSSLELGDSALYFCASSQGGKTEQFFGPGTRLTVL.

This chain joins TRBV5-4 and TRBJ2-3; 7 nucleotides agree with TRBD1. J gave up 5 bases and V 0 bases, and 3 bases lay outside the gene matches. Germline CDR1 SGHNT, CDR2 YYREEE (reference sequence). This CDR3 comprises 14 residues. The CDR3 region is CASSLDRTGDTQYF. Here the CDR3 DNA reads TGTGCCAGCAGCTTGGACCGGACAGGAGATACGCAGTATTTT.

The gene calls are TRBV5-6 and TRBJ2-5; 7 bases align to TRBD1. TRBJ2-7 explains the end of the DNA better; the J call may be wrong. The CDR3 totals 14 residues. Germline V gene lookup returns CDR1 SGHDT and CDR2 YYEEEE. In DNA, the CDR3 is TGTGCCAGCAGCCCAAGACAGGGAAACTACGAGCAGTACTTC. Protein: CASSPRQGNYEQYF.

This clone was seen once. The V and J genes are TRBV9 and TRBJ1-1, with 10 bases aligning to TRBD1. J gave up 5 bases and V 3 bases, and 13 bases lay outside the gene matches. This CDR3 is 17 amino acids long. CDR1 is SGDLS and CDR2 is YYNGEE in the germline V gene. The CDR3 DNA reads TGTGCCAGCAGCGCAGATGGGACAGGGGCGCCGCGGACTGAAGCTTTCTTT. Amino acid sequence: CASSADGTGAPRTEAFF.

This rearrangement joins TRBV6-5 to TRBJ1-3; 7 bases agree with TRBD1. The length of the CDR3 is 15 residues. Germline V lookup: CDR1 MNHEY, CDR2 SVGAGI. V shed 4 bases, J shed 4 bases, and the junction held 7 bases outside the gene matches. CDR3: CASSSYRGSGNTIYF. Written as DNA, the CDR3 is TGTGCCAGCAGTTCCTACAGGGGCTCCGGAAACACCATATATTTT.

This clone was seen once. The rearrangement links TRBV7-9 to TRBJ2-7; perhaps TRBD2 as D (5 bases). Germline V lookup: CDR1 SEHNR, CDR2 FQNEAQ (reference sequence). The CDR3 covers 15 residues. The V and J ends lost 4 bases and 1 base respectively, with 14 bases between them. The CDR3 coding sequence is TGTGCCAGCAGCTCCCCGAGGGATCCTTCCTACGAGCAGTACTTC. Its translation: CASSSPRDPSYEQYF.

This chain connects TRBV5-1 to TRBJ2-5; 7 nucleotides align to TRBD1. CDR3 size: 13 residues. The V segment lost 4 bases and the J segment 11 bases; nucleotides outside the gene matches: 11. Germline CDR1 is SGHRS and CDR2 is YFSETQ. Here the CDR3 DNA reads TGCGCCAGCAGCAGCCCGGGACAGATAGAGCAGTACTTC. Translating gives CASSSPGQIEQYF.

This clone was recorded only once. The rearrangement uses TRBV6-1 and TRBJ2-5, with D possibly matching TRBD1 (6 bases). Germline assignment: CDR1 MNHNS and CDR2 SASEGT. Trimming shortened V by 0 bases and J by 5 bases, and 13 bases separated the two germline ends. The CDR3 is 15 residues long. CDR3 nucleotide sequence: TGTGCCAGCAGTGAAGCAGGGGGATCGGCGGAGACCCAGTACTTC. This translates into CASSEAGGSAETQYF.

The V and J genes are TRBV23-1 and TRBJ1-1, with a tentative D call TRBD1 (5 bases). TRBV23-1 is an ORF; its function is uncertain. CDR3 size: 13 residues. V was shortened by 4 bases and J by 6 bases, with 12 bases between the two germline ends. The CDR3 coding sequence is TGCGCCAGCAGTCGCCACCAGGGATCTGAAGCTTTCTTT. It codes for CASSRHQGSEAFF.

This chain joins TRBV6-5 and TRBJ2-3; 7 nucleotides line up with TRBD2. Trimming removed 0 bases from V and 1 base from J; junction bases left unmatched: 4. In germline, CDR1 is MNHEY, CDR2 SVGAGI. The CDR3 totals 16 residues. Here the CDR3 reads CASSYSGGGGTDTQYF. The CDR3, as DNA: TGTGCCAGCAGTTACTCGGGCGGGGGAGGCACAGATACGCAGTATTTT.

The rearrangement uses TRBV7-6 and TRBJ2-2; the match to TRBD2 covers 7 bases. Germline CDR1 is SGHVS and CDR2 is FNYEAQ. The CDR3 is 16 amino acids. J gave up 4 bases and V 5 bases, and 10 bases lay outside the gene matches. CDR3 DNA: TGTGCCAGCAGCCTCGGTTCAGCGGGGAGCACCGGGGAGCTGTTTTTT. Translating it yields CASSLGSAGSTGELFF.

The chain couples TRBV9 to TRBJ1-3; D remains ambiguous. The germline CDR1 and CDR2 sequences are SGDLS and YYNGEE. The V gene lost 1 base and the J gene lost 0 bases, with 11 bases spanning the gap. CDR3 length: 16 residues. CDR3 protein: CASSVNLGSSGNTIYF. CDR3 in DNA: TGTGCCAGCAGCGTAAATCTTGGGAGCTCTGGAAACACCATATATTTT.

Written as DNA, the CDR3 is TGTGCCATCAGTGAAGCGACAGGGGAGCACGAGCAGTACTTC. Protein sequence: CAISEATGEHEQYF. V is TRBV10-3 and J is TRBJ2-5; TRBD1 agrees at 8 bases. The better agreement between TRBJ2-7 and the DNA end casts doubt on the J call. The CDR3 is 14 residues long. Germline assignment: CDR1 ENHRY and CDR2 SYGVKD.

The chain combines TRBV4-1 with TRBJ2-7; 8 nucleotides match TRBD1. Germline CDR1 and CDR2: MGHRA and YSYEKL. The CDR3 has 14 amino acids. V shed 3 bases, J shed 3 bases, and the junction held 4 bases outside the gene matches. CDR3 in amino acids: CASSHGQGFYEQYF. The CDR3 nucleotides read TGCGCCAGCAGCCATGGACAGGGTTTCTACGAGCAGTACTTC.

For this clone: The DNA is omitted, as the CDR3 cannot be located on it reliably, and the CDR3 follows TCRdb's listing. The chain couples TRBV21-1 to TRBJ1-5; the D segment call TRBD1 is taken from the table without a DNA check. TRBV21-1 is a pseudogene locus. The CDR3 adds up to 16 amino acids, both ends counted. CDR3: CASSKVGQGSNQPQHF.

This clone came up once. The chain couples TRBV4-1 to TRBJ1-4, with TRBD1 matching 8 bases. The length of the CDR3 is 19 residues. Trimming at V came to 2 bases and at J to 0 bases, leaving 11 bases not matched to a gene. Germline CDR1 MGHRA, CDR2 YSYEKL. The chain's CDR3 is CASSQQDRGAGATNEKLFF. The CDR3 region has the DNA TGCGCCAGCAGCCAACAAGACAGGGGAGCGGGTGCAACTAATGAAAAACTGTTTTTT.

The chain recombines TRBV6-1 with TRBJ1-5, with D perhaps matching TRBD1 (6 bases). CDR3 length equals 14 residues. Germline-derived CDR1 and CDR2 are MNHNS and SASEGT. Trimming pared 5 bases from V and 6 bases from J, leaving 14 bases between. CDR3 sequence (DNA): TGTGCCAGCAGTCCGCTGGGGGGGGCTCAGCCCCAGCATTTT. Residues: CASSPLGGAQPQHF.

J is TRBJ2-7 and V is TRBV27; 10 bases are shared with TRBD1. The CDR3 is 15 amino acids. From germline, CDR1 is MNHEY and CDR2 SMNVEV (reference sequence). J lost 3 bases, V lost 4 bases, and 6 bases had no gene match. The CDR3, as DNA: TGTGCCAGCAGTTCCCCCGGGACAGGGGTCTACGAGCAGTACTTC. Amino acids: CASSSPGTGVYEQYF.

A single count supports this clone. The V call is TRBV5-1, the J call TRBJ1-1; a weak D match, TRBD1 (5 bases). Looked up from germline, CDR1 is SGHRS and CDR2 is YFSETQ. This CDR3 comprises 16 residues. The V gene lost 4 bases and the J gene lost 0 bases, with 16 bases spanning the gap. The CDR3 here is CASSPGHVKLNTEAFF. The CDR3 region has the DNA TGCGCCAGCAGCCCCGGACACGTCAAATTGAACACTGAAGCTTTCTTT.

This clone has just a few counts. The CDR3 DNA follows: TGTGCCAGCAGCCGGACAGGGGATGGCTACACCTTC. Its protein is CASSRTGDGYTF. The chain uses TRBV7-9 and TRBJ1-2, with 9 bases aligning to TRBD1. Germline CDR1 SEHNR, CDR2 FQNEAQ (reference sequence). The CDR3 extends over 12 amino acids. V trimming: 5 bases; J trimming: 6 bases; junction bases outside the gene matches: 1.

J is TRBJ1-1 and V is TRBV5-4; 7 nucleotides match TRBD1. Germline CDR1 and CDR2: SGHNT and YYREEE (reference sequence). Unmatched junction bases numbered 5, after V lost 4 bases and J lost 8 bases. The CDR3 length is 12 residues. The CDR3 nucleotides read TGTGCCAGCAGCCCGGGGACAGCCGAAGCTTTCTTT. Protein sequence: CASSPGTAEAFF.

The chain links TRBV5-1 to TRBJ2-7, with 7 bases identical to TRBD2. The CDR3 length is 17 residues. Trimming at V came to 1 base and at J to 0 bases, leaving 10 bases not matched to a gene. From germline, CDR1 is SGHRS and CDR2 YFSETQ. In DNA form, the CDR3 reads TGCGCCAGCAGCTTGAGGCCTAGCGGTGCCCCCTCCTACGAGCAGTACTTC. This sequence encodes CASSLRPSGAPSYEQYF.